This TCR beta chain was captured by sequencing in a study of shared clonotypes between healthy human individuals (dated by TCRdb to the early 2020s). With regard to the full study: A couple of women and a few men aged 18 to 49 years were included in the cohort. For each donor, CD4 naive and CD4 memory were each run on three plates, CD8 naive on two plates, and CD8 memory on one plate. To estimate repertoire size and how much clonotypes are shared between individuals, the study performed deep sequencing of blood TCR repertoires from a handful of healthy adults. To increase sequencing depth and limit assay-specific biases, different laboratories used diverse techniques to prepare libraries and sequence TCR repertoires. Each donor's leukapheresis produced roughly between roughly 0.9 and 8.9 billion PBMCs.

The donors were healthy, HIV-negative adults who had no recently reported acute infections or vaccinations. Every donor was a Caucasian adult residing in Nashville, Tennessee, USA. Magnetic negative selection was used to enrich CD4+ T cells, after which naive cells were positively selected on CD45RA and the negative fraction became the memory subset. Blood was collected by leukapheresis, and PBMCs were isolated by Ficoll-Histopaque density gradient centrifugation and then cryopreserved in liquid nitrogen vapor phase. Analytical flow cytometry was used to check the purity and quantity of each magnetically sorted T cell population. Genomic DNA was isolated from each sorted fraction and quantified by UV absorbance on a Nanodrop 2000c. Using the deep immunoSEQ assay, TCR CDR3 regions were amplified from genomic DNA by multiplex PCR. Extracted genomic DNA from each cell subset was spread evenly across all wells of several immunoSEQ 96-well plates, with each plate serving as a replicate. For sorted subsets, each replicate PCR was loaded with around 220 ng genomic DNA, equivalent to 30,000 or so T cell genomes. Purified libraries were quantified with a Qubit 3.0 fluorometer, sized on a Bioanalyzer 2100, and re-quantified with the KAPA Library Quantification kit. Every immunoSEQ 96-well plate was sequenced on a dedicated single-read 150-cycle Illumina NextSeq 550 flow cell. The original pipeline was this. Because the immunoSEQ output included only junctional sequences and no quality scores, the filtering could not be the same as the filtering used for full-length reads. To assign V/J genes and CDR3, sequences were annotated against IMGT germline references using PyIR, a Python wrapper for IgBLAST v1.9. Reads with weak V/J assignments (E-value above 1e-6), missing CDR3, stop codons, out-of-frame junctions, or ambiguous translated residues were removed. A V3J clonotype was defined by an identical inferred V gene, J gene, and CDR3 amino acid sequence. Percentage overlap between repertoires was calculated by dividing the number of shared unique clonotypes by the size of the smaller repertoire. RTK rarefaction, the Chao1 estimator, and Recon v2.1 estimates of unobserved clonotypes were used to assess repertoire richness. Generation probabilities for all TCRbeta clonotypes obtained by the gDNA method from a handful of donors were computed using OLGA. TCRdb's version of the immuneACCESS table is confined to in-frame rearrangements and falls short of the full clone set. An unresolved V gene accounts for under half of the shortfall where checked; the remainder is of unknown origin. The DNA was the basis for D and trimming; V, J and clone size are from that table. In all, the sample holds about 2 million clones, and 95% of those were seen once. The ten largest clones capture roughly 0.13% of the sample.

Comments on this clone: Which antigen it targets is not known. Base qualities were left out, and no much larger clone turns up one base away. Other DNA sequences of this sample code for an identical CDR3.

Overall results and qualifications from the work: Only blood was sampled, and tissue TCR repertoires likely differ from those in blood. Clonotypes shared by all four sorted-subset donors showed higher generation probabilities than non-shared clonotypes. Estimated clonotype richness was generally larger for naive than for memory subsets. Incomplete sequencing was indicated by rarefaction of sorted-subset datasets, despite the large sequencing depth. Across a few donors, approximately 5% of naive CD4, roughly 3.3% of naive CD8, roughly 2.2% of memory CD4, and about 0.44% of memory CD8 clonotypes were shared. Pairwise subsampling led to the expectation that sequencing depth would affect the degree of clonotype sharing among donors. Because the study included a small number of donors, the genetic and exposure-history diversity represented was limited.

Based on the germline V gene (reference sequence), the CDR1 and CDR2 sequences are MNHEY and SMNVEV. From its cysteine to its phenylalanine, the CDR3 spans 12 amino acids. Only the CDR3 portion is preserved as DNA: 36 bases, with reading frame beginning at the first base. The junction carries 6 bases between V and J, which are trimmed by 5 bases and 5 bases respectively. The sample comprised naive CD4+ T cells sorted from blood. This specimen's cell subset or site label, per the study, means: CD45RA+ positively selected. The sequence joins TRBV27 to TRBJ2-2; the D gene is not confidently resolved. This TCR was recovered from a man aged 18 to 30 in good health. The bases read TGTGCCAGCAGTCAAATTACCGGGGAGCTGTTTTTT. This sequence encodes CASSQITGELFF.